This TCR beta chain emerged from a study of cytomegalovirus exposure and HLA in healthy donors. PCR was performed using 60 Vbeta and 13 Jbeta primers. Measured with immunoSEQ multiplex PCR; TCRdb has only the in-frame clones, and not every one. This table has about 160,000 clones, roughly 80% appearing once. In germline, CDR1 is SNHLY, CDR2 FYNNEI. The CDR3 is 11 residues long. The V end was cut by 8 bases, the J end by 7 bases, with 11 bases between. The TCR originated in a male donor in good health and CMV-seropositive. Sequencing used PBMCs. The chain uses TRBV2 and TRBJ1-2, with D possibly TRBD1 on 5 matching bases. Here the CDR3 DNA reads TGTGCCAGCCCGGTGGGGGGTGGCTACACCTTC. Translated: CASPVGGGYTF.